The next 14 T cell receptor beta chains were all read from a single sample in a study of tumor-infiltrating lymphocytes in primary liver carcinoma (dated by TCRdb to about 2017). Sequencing used an Illumina HiSeq 2500. A constant-region primer and ProtoScript II reverse transcriptase were used to reverse-transcribe TCRbeta-specific cDNA from 500 ng total RNA. The TCRbeta libraries were prepared through three rounds of nested multiplex PCR following a slightly modified ARM-PCR procedure. Each of the first two PCR rounds ran for around 11 cycles using multiplex TRBV1-TRBV30 forward primers together with a Cbeta reverse primer. TCRdb ran its own pipeline on the public reads, namely fastp trimming at Q25 and MiXCR clone calling, and kept in-frame beta chains. CDR3 protein duplicates are merged, each entry listing the most common genes and DNA. This sample gives 300,000 to 400,000 distinct CDR3 sequences in total; approximately 65% of them show up just once. Together, the top ten hold about 6.5% of the sample.

RNA from unsorted whole blood was extracted with TRIzol reagent, and germline DNA was obtained with the DNeasy Blood & Tissue kit. The sequenced material came from peripheral blood. All receptors come from a man aged 35 to 55 with primary liver carcinoma and hepatitis B virus infection.

To note about this clonotype: The junction and the germline gene differ at one end; a read error may be behind it. The chain combines TRBV14 with TRBJ2-7, with TRBD1 matching 7 bases. The germline CDR1 and CDR2 sequences are SGHDN and FVKESK. This CDR3 comprises 15 residues. DNA for the CDR3: TGTGCCAGCTGCGCCCGACAGGGTATCTCCTTCGAGCAGTACTTC. Its translation: CASCARQGISFEQYF.

Comment on this clonotype: The CDR3 end shows no conserved phenylalanine or tryptophan, and so a read error is likely. The J gene is TRBJ2-3, the V gene TRBV10-3, with D possibly being TRBD2 (6 bases). CDR1 is ENHRY and CDR2 is SYGVKD in the germline V gene. CDR3 length: 17 residues. The CDR3 DNA sequence: TGTGCCATCAGTGGACCCTCCAGGGAAACTAGCACAGATATGCAGTATTAT. Amino acids: CAISGPSRETSTDMQYY.

About this clonotype: A read error may explain this, as a much larger clone is one base away. The chain links TRBV5-1 to TRBJ2-1, with D possibly being TRBD2 (6 bases). CDR1 and CDR2 from the germline V gene are SGHRS and YFSETQ. V gave up 8 bases and J gave up 15 bases, with 24 bases separating them. The CDR3 has 13 amino acids. CDR3: CARNSRERRLGFF. The CDR3, as DNA: TGCGCCAGAAATAGTCGGGAGCGGCGACTGGGGTTCTTC.

This clonotype was observed a few times. The chain is built from TRBV5-4 and TRBJ2-7, with TRBD2 matching 8 bases. In germline, CDR1 is SGHNT, CDR2 YYREEE (reference sequence). V shed 3 bases, J shed 6 bases, and the junction held 11 bases outside the gene matches. CDR3 length: 15 residues. The DNA for the CDR3 is TGTGCCAGCAGCTATACCGGGACTAGGCGGACCGAGCAGTACTTC. It encodes CASSYTGTRRTEQYF.

The chain joins TRBV10-2 to TRBJ2-7; no definite D call. This CDR3 spans 11 amino acids. CDR1 is WSHSY, CDR2 SAAADI, per germline. Trimming pared 11 bases from V and 0 bases from J, leaving 8 bases between. CDR3 in amino acids: CASKSSYEQYF. The CDR3 bases are TGCGCCTCCAAGAGCTCCTACGAGCAGTACTTC.

On this clonotype: The junction does not match germline at one end; this may be a read error. J is TRBJ2-7 and V is TRBV5-5; tentative D call: TRBD1 (6 bases). Per the germline V gene, CDR1 is SGHKS and CDR2 is YYEKEE (reference sequence). The CDR3 length is 12 residues. This chain's CDR3 is CAGSLTGYEQYF. The CDR3 DNA reads as TGTGCCGGCAGCTTGACAGGATACGAGCAGTACTTC.

The chain employs TRBV6-2 or TRBV6-3 and TRBJ2-1; a possible D gene is TRBD2 (6 bases). CDR1 MNHEY and CDR2 SVGEGT come from the germline V gene. The CDR3 is made up of 15 amino acids. The ends were cut back, 0 bases at V and 7 bases at J, with 13 bases in the middle. Written as DNA, the CDR3 is TGTGCCAGCAGTTACTCGGGTAGCGGTGGTAATGAGCAGTTCTTC. It specifies CASSYSGSGGNEQFF.

As for this clonotype: Without the conserved terminal phenylalanine or tryptophan, this CDR3 likely stems from a read error. CDR3 bases: TGTGCCAGAAGCTCGCGGACAGGCTGGAACACTGAAGCTTTCATT. Its protein is CARSSRTGWNTEAFI. V gene TRBV11-2 combines with J gene TRBJ1-1; 7 bases line up with TRBD1. Germline V gene lookup returns CDR1 SGHAT and CDR2 FQNNGV. The CDR3 runs 15 residues.

As concerns this clonotype: Because the CDR3 is missing its conserved closing phenylalanine or tryptophan, this is likely a read error. V gene TRBV11-2 combines with J gene TRBJ2-3, with a possible D match to TRBD1 (5 bases). The J call may be incorrect, as the DNA end agrees better with TRBJ1-5. The CDR3 is made up of 17 amino acids. Germline V gene data show CDR1 as SGHAT and CDR2 as FQNNGV. The CDR3 reads CASGTGTSKSSTDTQHL. The CDR3 region has the DNA TGTGCCAGCGGCACCGGGACTTCGAAGTCCAGCACAGATACGCAGCATCTT.

In the case of this clonotype: The junction shows a germline mismatch at one end, possibly a read error. The V and J genes are TRBV11-3 and TRBJ1-1; 7 nucleotides line up with TRBD1. The CDR3 consists of 12 residues. Germline loops: CDR1 SGHNT, CDR2 YENEEA. The CDR3 region is CTSSAGQDGAFF. Written as DNA, the CDR3 is TGTACCAGCAGCGCCGGACAGGATGGAGCTTTCTTT.

Remarks on this clonotype: This may stem from a read error, because a much larger clone lies one nucleotide away. The gene calls are TRBV6-5 and TRBJ2-2; TRBD2 is a possible D gene (6 bases). Germline values: CDR1 MNHEY, CDR2 SVGAGI. The CDR3 length is 14 residues. Deletions cut 7 bases from V and 7 bases from J, with 16 bases between. CDR3 protein: CASMWSSDIGELFF. In nucleotides, the CDR3 is TGTGCCAGCATGTGGTCTAGCGATATCGGGGAGCTGTTTTTT.

This clonotype has only a few counts. The gene calls are TRBV24-1 and TRBJ2-2, with D uncertain. From germline, CDR1 is KGHDR and CDR2 SFDVKD. The CDR3 runs 13 residues. V lost 1 base and J 5 bases, leaving 4 bases between the germline ends. For the CDR3, the DNA is TGTGCCACCAGTGATTTCCCTACCGGGGAGCTGTTTTTT. It yields the protein CATSDFPTGELFF.

Comments on this clonotype: This clone may be a read error of a much larger clone one base away. This sequence joins TRBV20-1 and TRBJ2-7; TRBD1 aligns across 7 bases. Losses at the gene ends were 0 bases for V and 7 bases for J; bases not matched to a gene: 15. CDR3 length: 16 residues. The V gene's germline CDR1 is DFQATT and CDR2 SNEGSKA (reference sequence). CDR3 DNA sequence: TGCAGTGCTAGAGATTACTCCCGACCAGGGGGAAGAGAGCAGTACTTC. It encodes CSARDYSRPGGREQYF.

Regarding this clonotype: One junction end does not reproduce the germline sequence, and a read error may be involved. This chain connects TRBV6-2 or TRBV6-3 to TRBJ2-7; D not certain. The CDR3 length is 12 residues. Looked up from germline, CDR1 is MNHEY and CDR2 is SVGEGT. The CDR3 bases are TGCGCCAACAGCTCCCACCGCTACGAGCAGTACTTC. This translates into CANSSHRYEQYF.